The T cell receptor beta chain described here comes from a study of human T cells and chemical hapten exposure. As for the study in general: The study sensitized with 2% DPC on a roughly 2 cm by roughly 2 cm patch of upper inner arm skin. Whole-study findings and limits: It should be noted that donors had alopecia, so their immune response may differ from healthy people's.

Time point here: patch test 2, 6 weeks after DPC sensitization. Treatment indicated: therapeutic diphenylcyclopropenone sensitization with weekly scalp DPC. Those who donated were patients with alopecia, 18 to 70 years of age, and suitable for DPC. The table lists this clonotype with a few counts. Its antigen is undetermined. The CDR3 runs 13 residues. The germline gives CDR1 GTSNPN, CDR2 SVGIG (reference sequence). V shed 3 bases and J 9 bases; nucleotides not matched to a gene: 8. The study used a library that attached unique molecular identifiers to individual cDNA molecules. TCRdb independently ran MiXCR on the RACE reads; one entry per CDR3 protein. The repertoire holds 110,000 to 150,000 distinct CDR3 sequences, with approximately 12% as singletons.

The V call is TRBV30, the J call TRBJ2-1; 7 nucleotides match TRBD1. The clonotype comes from a woman in her fifties or sixties with alopecia areata. Some clones in this sample may be carry-over from other donors' samples. The sequencing used whole blood, collected in connection with sensitization to the hapten diphenylcyclopropenone (DPC). CDR3 amino acids: CAWRNRGLSEQFF. The CDR3 DNA follows: TGTGCCTGGAGGAACAGGGGCTTAAGTGAGCAGTTCTTC.